This T cell receptor beta chain was sequenced for a study of blood T cell repertoires in COVID-19. Losses at the gene ends were 4 bases for V and 4 bases for J; bases not matched to a gene: 13. The CDR3 has 17 residues. Germline CDR1 reads SNHLY; CDR2 reads FYNNEI. Here immunoSEQ multiplex PCR was the method, and the copy in TCRdb shows in-frame clones only, minus some. The top ten clones hold 7.9% of a sample with about 31,000 clones, roughly 86% of them seen once. Sequencing used peripheral blood. The chain has TRBV2 and TRBJ1-1, with 9 bases fitting TRBD1. This sequence originates from a man aged 60 to 75 with COVID-19, enrolled during active disease. CDR3 loop: CASSGSRDRVGATEAFF. CDR3 bases: TGTGCCAGCAGTGGGTCCCGGGACAGGGTCGGGGCCACTGAAGCTTTCTTT.